Only a few counts were recorded for the clone carrying this TCR beta chain. TCRdb processed the RACE reads anew with MiXCR; each CDR3 protein has one entry. The data contain approximately 80,000 distinct CDR3 sequences, approximately 12% of them singletons. These data come from a study of human T cells and chemical hapten exposure. Overall study: The use of 2% DPC on roughly 2 cm by roughly 2 cm of upper inner arm skin constituted sensitization.

The CDR3 runs 15 residues. The germline V and J ends were trimmed by 2 bases and 7 bases, with 18 bases remaining between them. Germline lookup yields CDR1 SGHNT and CDR2 YYREEE (reference sequence). Time point indicated: patch test 1, 2 weeks after DPC sensitization. Regarding treatment: therapeutic diphenylcyclopropenone sensitization with weekly scalp DPC. V is TRBV5-4 and J is TRBJ1-2, with unresolved D. This sample comprised whole blood, obtained in connection with sensitization to the hapten diphenylcyclopropenone (DPC). The receptor's source is a woman between 50 and 59 years old with alopecia areata. Some clones in this sample may be carry-over from other donors' samples. The CDR3 protein is CASSFGTMGFRGYTF. The CDR3 bases are TGTGCCAGCAGCTTTGGAACCATGGGATTTCGTGGCTACACCTTC.